Sequencing of this T cell receptor beta chain was carried out in a study of CD8 T cells in ankylosing spondylitis. One entry per CDR3 protein, called by TCRdb with MiXCR from the 5' RACE reads. The table records 250,000 to 300,000 distinct CDR3 sequences, 20% of them present only once. The study, taken as a whole, reports: Some of the motif variants had earlier been found in reactive arthritis patients' fluid and blood. Disease-linked clones were reportedly significantly enriched in matched ankylosing spondylitis synovial fluid. Seven to nine highly homologous variants formed a TCR beta motif that appeared characteristic of ankylosing spondylitis blood. As for the disease-linked clones, they showed a CD8+ phenotype and occurred at relatively low frequencies in peripheral blood.

This clonotype was found a few times. Its specificity is not known. With 2 bases removed from V and 6 bases from J, the gap between germline ends came to 10 bases. The CDR3 covers 13 residues. In germline, CDR1 is KGHSH, CDR2 LQKENI. The sequencing sample was made of blood, either unsorted or a sorted T cell fraction (not recorded which). This chain connects TRBV18 to TRBJ1-1, with D uncertain. This receptor was identified in a male donor with ankylosing spondylitis or in good health (not recorded which). This CDR3 is CASSPSGISEAFF. CDR3 DNA sequence: TGTGCCAGCTCACCATCCGGGATTTCTGAAGCTTTCTTT.